A single sample gave rise to the 26 T cell receptor beta chains below, sequenced in a study of cytomegalovirus exposure and HLA in healthy donors. It was with 60 Vbeta and 13 Jbeta primers that the PCR ran. TCRdb's table, derived via immunoSEQ multiplex PCR, lists solely in-frame clones and lacks some. The table has approximately 150,000 clones, almost 85% seen once. Sequencing input: PBMCs. The origin of the receptors is a girl between 10 and 17 years old in good health and CMV-seropositive.

The chain joins TRBV11-1 to TRBJ1-2; 9 nucleotides line up with TRBD1. Unmatched junction bases numbered 12, after V lost 7 bases and J lost 0 bases. There are 17 residues in the CDR3. Germline assignment: CDR1 SGHAT and CDR2 FQDESV (reference sequence). DNA of the CDR3: TGTGCCAGCACCCCGACAGGGGGTGCCGGCGCTAACTATGGCTACACCTTC. It codes for CASTPTGGAGANYGYTF.

About this clone: Other DNA sequences from this sample encode an identical CDR3 as well. In nucleotides, the CDR3 is TGTGCCAGCTCACCACAACAGGGGTCTGGAAACACCATATATTTT. Translated: CASSPQQGSGNTIYF. This chain joins TRBV18 and TRBJ1-3, with 7 bases identical to TRBD1. The CDR3 is made up of 15 amino acids. The germline gives CDR1 KGHSH, CDR2 LQKENI. V was clipped by 1 base and J by 1 base; unmatched bases: 1.

This rearrangement joins TRBV30 to TRBJ1-1; TRBD1 might be the D (6 bases). Looked up from germline, CDR1 is GTSNPN and CDR2 is SVGIG (reference sequence). The length of the CDR3 is 11 residues. CDR3 sequence: CACGQTTEAFF. CDR3 in DNA: TGTGCTTGTGGACAGACGACTGAAGCTTTCTTT.

The chain uses TRBV5-1 and TRBJ1-1, with a tentative D call TRBD1 (6 bases). The CDR3 contains 14 residues. V shed 4 bases and J shed 2 bases, with 12 bases lying between them. The germline V gene encodes CDR1 SGHRS and CDR2 YFSETQ. CDR3 amino acids: CASSPGTPNTEAFF. The CDR3 nucleotides are TGCGCCAGCAGCCCGGGGACACCCAACACTGAAGCTTTCTTT.

The chain joins TRBV7-2 to TRBJ2-3, with 14 bases that match TRBD2. The CDR3 sequence is 15 residues long. Trimming took 5 bases from V and 8 from J; bases not matched to a gene: 6. Germline CDR1 is SGHTA and CDR2 is FQGNSA. CDR3 residues: CASSDGLAGGATQYF. The CDR3, as DNA: TGTGCCAGCAGCGACGGACTAGCGGGGGGAGCTACGCAGTATTTT.

The rearrangement links TRBV11-2 to TRBJ2-6; D gene ambiguous. Germline CDR1 and CDR2: SGHAT and FQNNGV. This CDR3 comprises 15 residues. Trimming took off 6 bases at V and 0 bases at J, with 9 bases between the two ends. CDR3 in amino acids: CASSPPTSGANVLTF. In DNA form, the CDR3 reads TGTGCCAGCAGTCCTCCTACCTCTGGGGCCAACGTCCTGACTTTC.

V is TRBV6-5 and J is TRBJ2-7, with 8 nucleotides matching TRBD2. Germline lookup yields CDR1 MNHEY and CDR2 SVGAGI. V lost 7 bases to trimming and J lost 0 bases; unmatched junction nucleotides: 8. This CDR3 spans 15 amino acids. The CDR3 DNA is TGTGCCAGCACCCGGGGGGGGAAGAGCTCCTACGAGCAGTACTTC. Translating gives CASTRGGKSSYEQYF.

This chain joins TRBV10-2 and TRBJ1-2; 7 nucleotides line up with TRBD1. V was clipped by 6 bases and J by 7 bases; unmatched bases: 11. This CDR3 is built from 14 residues. In germline, CDR1 is WSHSY, CDR2 SAAADI. The CDR3, as DNA: TGCGCCAGCAGAGGACCGGGACAGTGGGCTGGCTACACCTTC. Translation gives CASRGPGQWAGYTF.

The chain has TRBV30 and TRBJ1-5, with 7 positions matching TRBD1. Germline V CDR1 and CDR2: GTSNPN, SVGIG (reference sequence). This CDR3 comprises 13 residues. Trimming removed 4 bases from V and 4 bases from J; junction bases left unmatched: 4. CDR3 nucleotide sequence: TGTGCCTGGACCGGGACAGATAATCAGCCCCAGCATTTT. Translated, it gives CAWTGTDNQPQHF.

The genes are TRBV19 and TRBJ1-5; D may be TRBD1 (6 bases). The CDR3 totals 15 residues. V lost 2 bases, J lost 5 bases, and 13 bases lay in between. The germline gives CDR1 LNHDA, CDR2 SQIVND (reference sequence). Here the CDR3 reads CASSITYQGHQPQHF. CDR3 sequence (DNA): TGTGCCAGTAGTATAACATACCAGGGGCATCAGCCCCAGCATTTT.

Worth noting for this clone: Other DNA sequences in this specimen translate into the identical CDR3. J is TRBJ2-3 and V is TRBV5-1; 8 nucleotides line up with TRBD1. There are 15 residues in the CDR3. The trim removed 3 bases at V and 0 bases at J, leaving 3 bases unmatched. Germline loops: CDR1 SGHRS, CDR2 YFSETQ. Here the CDR3 reads CASSSGTGSTDTQYF. CDR3 bases: TGCGCCAGCAGCTCCGGGACAGGAAGCACAGATACGCAGTATTTT. Supplemented by reference TRBV5-1 and TRBJ2-3, the full variable domain reads KAGVTQTPRYLIKTRGQQVTLSCSPISGHRSVSWYQQTPGQGLQFLFEYFSETQRNKGNFPGRFSGRQFSNSRSEMNVSTLELGDSALYLCASSSGTGSTDTQYFGPGTRLTVL.

As to this clone: One end of the junction fails to match germline, which may point to a read error. V usage is TRBV7-9 and J usage is TRBJ1-1, with D possibly matching TRBD1 (6 bases). From germline, CDR1 is SEHNR and CDR2 FQNEAQ (reference sequence). The CDR3 is made up of 16 amino acids. This chain's CDR3 is CSSSLGGAGANTEAFF. The CDR3 coding sequence is TGTTCCAGCAGCTTAGGCGGGGCGGGGGCGAACACTGAAGCTTTCTTT.

The V gene is TRBV20-1, the J gene TRBJ1-1; D unresolved. Germline-derived CDR1 and CDR2 are DFQATT and SNEGSKA (reference sequence). The CDR3 is made up of 11 amino acids. V lost 8 bases to trimming and J lost 1 base, with 8 bases between them. Written as DNA, the CDR3 is TGCAGTCCTTTTAGGAACACTGAAGCTTTCTTT. Protein sequence: CSPFRNTEAFF.

The chain combines TRBV28 with TRBJ2-7, with D possibly being TRBD1 (6 bases). This CDR3 spans 14 amino acids. Trimming removed 4 bases from V and 4 bases from J, with 14 bases in between. Germline V gene sequence: CDR1 MDHEN, CDR2 SYDVKM. This CDR3 is CASSSRGYPYEQYF. Here the CDR3 DNA reads TGTGCCAGCAGTTCAAGGGGGTATCCGTACGAGCAGTACTTC.

This chain uses TRBV4-1 with TRBJ1-1; D is uncertain. There are 15 residues in the CDR3. V dropped 0 bases and J dropped 4 bases, with 12 bases sitting between them. In germline, CDR1 is MGHRA, CDR2 YSYEKL. CDR3 DNA: TGCGCCAGCAGCCAAGAGGCGGGTTGGAGCACTGAAGCTTTCTTT. This sequence encodes CASSQEAGWSTEAFF.

This chain uses TRBV9 with TRBJ1-2; D call uncertain. This CDR3 is built from 15 residues. The germline V and J ends were trimmed by 4 bases and 7 bases, with 20 bases remaining between them. Germline CDR1 reads SGDLS; CDR2 reads YYNGEE. In DNA, the CDR3 is TGTGCCAGCAGCTCCCCGACCCCGGAGGCCCTTGGCTACACCTTC. This encodes CASSSPTPEALGYTF.

J is TRBJ1-1 and V is TRBV25-1, with TRBD1 matching 9 bases. The CDR3 consists of 13 residues. From germline, CDR1 is MGHDK and CDR2 SYGVNS. After removal of 6 bases from V and 7 bases from J, the junction contained 6 bases not matched to a gene. In nucleotides, the CDR3 is TGTGCCAGCAGACGACGACAGGGGGATGAAGCTTTCTTT. Amino acid sequence: CASRRRQGDEAFF.

V gene TRBV18 combines with J gene TRBJ1-2; D unresolved. V lost 1 base and J lost 4, with 10 bases in between. CDR1 is KGHSH, CDR2 LQKENI, per germline. This CDR3 spans 14 amino acids. CDR3 sequence: CASSPLEGFYGYTF. The CDR3 nucleotides are TGTGCCAGCTCACCACTCGAGGGCTTCTATGGCTACACCTTC.

This rearrangement joins TRBV5-6 to TRBJ1-5; TRBD1 might be the D (5 bases). With 2 bases removed from V and 6 bases from J, the gap between germline ends came to 12 bases. The CDR3 has 14 amino acids. Per germline, CDR1 SGHDT and CDR2 YYEEEE. CDR3 amino acids: CASSFGQGGQPQHF. CDR3 nucleotide sequence: TGTGCCAGCAGCTTTGGTCAGGGAGGTCAGCCCCAGCATTTT. The variable domain in full, with the rest retrieved from reference TRBV5-6 and TRBJ1-5, is DAGVTQSPTHLIKTRGQQVTLRCSPKSGHDTVSWYQQALGQGPQFIFQYYEEEERQRGNFPDRFSGHQFPNYSSELNVNALLLGDSALYLCASSFGQGGQPQHFGDGTRLSIL.

The chain employs TRBV7-6 and TRBJ1-1; 8 bases agree with TRBD1. J was trimmed by 0 bases and V by 5 bases; bases with no gene match: 2. The CDR3 spans 14 residues. Per germline, CDR1 SGHVS and CDR2 FNYEAQ. In DNA form, the CDR3 reads TGTGCCAGCAGCCCGGACAGGGTGAACACTGAAGCTTTCTTT. Translating gives CASSPDRVNTEAFF. Full variable domain (remainder filled in from reference TRBV7-6 and TRBJ1-1): GAGVSQSPRYKVTKRGQDVALRCDPISGHVSLYWYRQALGQGPEFLTYFNYEAQQDKSGLPNDRFSAERPEGSISTLTIQRTEQRDSAMYRCASSPDRVNTEAFFGQGTRLTVV.

This chain connects TRBV27 to TRBJ2-7, with 7 bases identical to TRBD2. CDR3 length: 17 amino acids. V gave up 0 bases and J gave up 5 bases; unmatched junction bases: 13. Germline assignment: CDR1 MNHEY and CDR2 SMNVEV (reference sequence). This chain's CDR3 is CASSLSRPAGIIDEQYF. CDR3 coding DNA: TGTGCCAGCAGTTTATCGCGACCAGCGGGGATTATCGACGAGCAGTACTTC.

This chain links TRBV10-3 with TRBJ2-2, with 8 bases aligning to TRBD1. From germline, CDR1 is ENHRY and CDR2 SYGVKD. J was trimmed by 6 bases and V by 4 bases; bases with no gene match: 10. The CDR3 is made up of 16 amino acids. CDR3 loop: CAISGAGQGVSGELFF. CDR3 nucleotides: TGTGCCATCAGTGGGGCTGGACAGGGAGTATCCGGGGAGCTGTTTTTT.

V is TRBV18 and J is TRBJ2-2, with D tentatively TRBD1 (5 bases). Trimming removed 0 bases at V and 11 bases at J, with 16 bases between. The CDR3 has 15 amino acids. Germline V gene lookup returns CDR1 KGHSH and CDR2 LQKENI. The CDR3 region has the DNA TGTGCCAGCTCACCACCAAGAAGGGGCCGAAGTGAGCTGTTTTTT. It specifies CASSPPRRGRSELFF. The variable domain in full, completed from reference TRBV18 and TRBJ2-2, reads NAGVMQNPRHLVRRRGQEARLRCSPMKGHSHVYWYRQLPEEGLKFMVYLQKENIIDESGMPKERFSAEFPKEGPSILRIQQVVRGDSAAYFCASSPPRRGRSELFFGEGSRLTVL.

V gene TRBV9 combines with J gene TRBJ1-2; D unclear. The CDR3 length is 11 residues. V gave up 3 bases and J gave up 8 bases, with 8 bases separating them. Germline assignment: CDR1 SGDLS and CDR2 YYNGEE. CDR3: CASSAGRGYTF. The CDR3 nucleotides read TGTGCCAGCAGCGCAGGTAGGGGCTACACCTTC.

This chain links TRBV29-1 with TRBJ1-1; D gene uncertain. CDR1 is SQVTM, CDR2 ANQGSEA, per germline. Trimming removed 0 bases at V and 3 bases at J, with 5 bases between. The CDR3 runs to 12 residues. The CDR3 loop is CSVEDRYTEAFF. CDR3 DNA sequence: TGCAGCGTTGAAGACAGGTACACTGAAGCTTTCTTT.

This sequence joins TRBV25-1 and TRBJ2-1, with D unresolved. The CDR3 contains 14 residues. Germline CDR1 MGHDK, CDR2 SYGVNS. V was clipped by 2 bases and J by 9 bases, with 14 bases between them. The CDR3 DNA reads TGTGCCAGCAGTGAACAATCTCTATTTGGTGAGCAGTTCTTC. This translates into CASSEQSLFGEQFF.